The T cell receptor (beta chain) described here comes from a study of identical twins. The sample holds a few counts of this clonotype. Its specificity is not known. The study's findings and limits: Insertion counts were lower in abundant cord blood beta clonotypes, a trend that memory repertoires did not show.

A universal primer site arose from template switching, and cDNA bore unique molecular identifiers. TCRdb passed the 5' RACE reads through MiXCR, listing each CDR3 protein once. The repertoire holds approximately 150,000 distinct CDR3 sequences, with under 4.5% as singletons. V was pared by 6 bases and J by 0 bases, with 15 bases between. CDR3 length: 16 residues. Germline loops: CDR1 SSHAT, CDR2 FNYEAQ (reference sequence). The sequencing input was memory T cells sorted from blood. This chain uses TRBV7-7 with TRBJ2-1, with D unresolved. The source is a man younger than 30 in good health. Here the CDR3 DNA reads TGTGCCAGCAGTGATGCGGTGACAAGCTCCTACAATGAGCAGTTCTTC. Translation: CASSDAVTSSYNEQFF.